This TCR beta chain was recovered during a study of Ad26.COV2.S vaccination and SARS-CoV-2 variants. General study points: Whether participants received vaccine or placebo, their non-spike TCR breadth was similar. Spike-specific TCR breadth was greater in vaccine than placebo recipients.

Comment on this clone: Its target is not known.

Measured with immunoSEQ multiplex PCR; TCRdb has only the in-frame clones, and not every one. The table lists about 100,000 clones, around 81% of them singletons. Germline lookup yields CDR1 MNHEY and CDR2 SVGAGI. This CDR3 has 12 residues. The V and J ends lost 5 bases and 5 bases respectively, with 10 bases between them. The receptor was derived from a human donor who had recovered from COVID-19. The rearrangement links TRBV6-5 to TRBJ2-7; D ambiguous. The sequences come from peripheral blood, collected after recovery from COVID-19. The CDR3, as DNA: TGTGCCAGCAGTCGCCGAGACGACGAGCAGTACTTC. Translating gives CASSRRDDEQYF.